This T cell receptor (beta chain) is from a study of Graves' ophthalmopathy and Graves' hyperthyroidism (dated by TCRdb to the late 2010s). Turning to the overall study: Peripheral blood was collected at initial diagnosis, prior to any treatment. The study used signatures of the TCR beta repertoire to tell Graves' ophthalmopathy apart from Graves' hyperthyroidism and to predict which patients would progress to ophthalmopathy. In total, 135 blood samples were TCR-sequenced: 43 ophthalmopathy, some 72 hyperthyroidism and about 17 hyperthyroidism-to-ophthalmopathy patients. A discovery set of 100 patients (43 ophthalmopathy, about 58 stable hyperthyroidism) was enrolled to explore V-J signatures distinguishing ophthalmopathy from hyperthyroidism. An independent validation cohort was composed of about 20 hyperthyroidism patients and around 16 patients who later progressed from hyperthyroidism to ophthalmopathy. In roughly 6 hyperthyroidism patients, T-cell repertoires of thyroid tissue and blood were compared. Once sampling was done, hyperthyroidism patients were given methimazole at a starting dose of 30 mg daily, while ophthalmopathy patients were given high-dose intravenous methylprednisolone.

For repertoire sequencing, TCR beta CDR3 regions were amplified from RNA transcripts. A first-round RT-PCR used HTBI primers with the Qiagen OneStep RT-PCR kit, followed by a second-round multiplex PCR, size selection and purification. Libraries were sequenced paired-end with 100 bp reads on an Illumina HiSeq2000. As for the authors' bioinformatics: SOAPnuke was used for read processing, and reads with adapters, uncalled bases, a mean Phred below 15, or no exact constant-primer or identifier match were discarded. COPE v1.2.5 was used to merge the high-quality paired reads. Unique nucleotide sequences were defined as clonotypes and aligned to IMGT TRB V, D and J references using MiTCR v1.1. The analysis was limited to V-J combinations with a frequency above 0.0001, which together covered 99.2% of repertoires. For each V-J combination, a TCR clonal expansion and chaos score was defined as F50 clonal expansion divided by the chaos observed in the TCRdist matrix. Welch's t-statistics and random forest were used to reduce features to 10 to 15 V-J combinations, which were fed into a naive Bayes classifier. The Morisita-Horn index was used to measure how similar the thyroid and blood repertoires were. TCRdb reran the public reads through fastp at Q25 and MiXCR, keeping productive beta chains. Every distinct CDR3 protein forms one entry, paired with its most common genes and DNA. The V and J calls and clone size are TCRdb's, not the authors'. The sample table lists roughly 700,000 distinct CDR3 sequences, around 40% of them with a count of one. The ten most abundant clones make up 44% of the sample.

Findings and caveats that apply to the study as a whole: Among expanded thyroid clonotypes with frequency above 0.001, most also showed up in blood, which suggests that blood repertoires may reflect the thyroid immune response. No statistical method was used to set the sample size in advance, and the investigators knew which group each participant was assigned to. In validation, the model predicted ophthalmopathy progression with about 71% sensitivity and about 73% specificity; 12 predicted patients were CT-confirmed with GO in a median of about 6.2 months. In cross-validation, the 13-signature model distinguished ophthalmopathy from stable hyperthyroidism with 85% to 90% sensitivity and approximately 81% specificity, and in the test set the corresponding values were approximately 80% and 75%.

The ophthalmopathy patients had moderately to severely active disease, with a Clinical Activity Score of 3 or higher, a NOSPECS grade of 4 or higher, and a disease duration of less than 3 months. Anyone with other autoimmune diseases, uncontrolled infections, pregnancy or lactation was excluded from the study. Clinical symptoms, serum thyroxine, TRAb, thyroid ultrasound and orbital computed tomography were used for diagnosis. Ficoll-Paque density gradient centrifugation was used to isolate PBMCs from 8 to 10 ml of fresh peripheral blood. Total RNA was extracted using Trizol reagent, and RNA quality was checked on an Agilent 2100 Bioanalyzer. The CDR1 and CDR2 encoded by the germline V gene are SGHTA and FQGNSA. Trimming costs V 4 bases and J 6 bases, and their ends lie 14 bases apart. Inclusive of the bounding cysteine and phenylalanine, the CDR3 is 14 residues long. Only the CDR3 portion is preserved as DNA: 42 bases, with reading frame beginning at the first base.

A note on this clonotype: Its specific antigen is unknown. The sample holds no much larger clone one base away, and base qualities are not on file.

The sequence derives from an adult man with Graves' ophthalmopathy. The V gene is TRBV7-2 and the J gene is TRBJ2-3; confidence is insufficient to name the D gene. Material: peripheral blood. CDR3 region: CASSSSTRRDTQYF. The DNA sequence follows: TGTGCCAGCAGCTCCTCGACTCGGCGTGATACGCAGTATTTT. Reference TRBV7-2 and TRBJ2-3 genes cover what lies past the CDR3, so the full variable domain is GAGVSQSPSNKVTEKGKDVELRCDPISGHTALYWYRQSLGQGLEFLIYFQGNSAPDKSGLPSDRFSAERTGGSVSTLTIQRTQQEDSAVYLCASSSSTRRDTQYFGPGTRLTVL.